The 30 T cell receptor beta chains below all came from one sample that was sequenced in a study of blood T cell repertoires in COVID-19. TCRdb's copy holds only in-frame clones and misses some; the assay was immunoSEQ multiplex PCR. This table has around 260,000 clones, more than 75% appearing once. Sequenced material: peripheral blood. The receptor set was obtained from a man in his forties who had recovered from COVID-19.

The gene calls are TRBV7-9 and TRBJ1-3; D is uncertain. The CDR3 extends over 15 amino acids. Germline assignment: CDR1 SEHNR and CDR2 FQNEAQ (reference sequence). V shed 4 bases and J shed 4 bases, with 14 bases lying between them. This CDR3 reads CASSSLSVSGNTIYF. Written as DNA, the CDR3 is TGTGCCAGCAGCTCCCTTTCAGTATCAGGAAACACCATATATTTT.

V and J are TRBV10-2 and TRBJ1-5; the D gene is possibly TRBD1 (6 bases). This CDR3 has 13 residues. V lost 6 bases and J lost 7, with 13 bases in between. The germline V gene has CDR1 WSHSY and CDR2 SAAADI. The CDR3 is CASRLIQGQPQHF. The CDR3 nucleotides are TGCGCCAGCAGGTTAATACAGGGCCAGCCCCAGCATTTT.

Details on this clone: The sample carries other DNA sequences with the same CDR3. The chain has TRBV7-9 and TRBJ2-7, with 9 bases fitting TRBD1. CDR1 and CDR2 from the germline V gene are SEHNR and FQNEAQ (reference sequence). The CDR3 contains 15 residues. V gave up 3 bases and J gave up 2 bases; unmatched junction bases: 5. CDR3 nucleotide sequence: TGTGCCAGCAGCTTGTCCGGGACAGGGACCTACGAGCAGTACTTC. Encoded protein: CASSLSGTGTYEQYF.

This clone has only a few counts. The chain has TRBV19 and TRBJ1-6, with 10 bases identical to TRBD1. This CDR3 contains 14 residues. The germline V gene has CDR1 LNHDA and CDR2 SQIVND (reference sequence). V trimming: 8 bases; J trimming: 7 bases; junction bases outside the gene matches: 5. In nucleotides, the CDR3 is TGTGCCAGTTGGGGACAGGGGTCAAATTCACCCCTCCACTTT. It specifies CASWGQGSNSPLHF.

The V gene is TRBV6-5, the J gene TRBJ2-3; TRBD2 matches 8 bases. The CDR3 runs to 15 residues. The V segment lost 8 bases and the J segment 3 bases; nucleotides outside the gene matches: 10. The germline V gene encodes CDR1 MNHEY and CDR2 SVGAGI. The CDR3 loop is CASHPGGVRTDTQYF. The CDR3 nucleotides are TGTGCCAGCCACCCCGGGGGGGTGAGAACAGATACGCAGTATTTT.

CDR3 sequence: CASNHLGGGANVLTF. The CDR3 DNA follows: TGTGCCAGCAACCACTTGGGGGGTGGGGCCAACGTCCTGACTTTC. The chain combines TRBV11-2 with TRBJ2-6; D is perhaps TRBD2 (6 bases). V lost 7 bases and J lost 3, with 13 bases in between. Germline V gives CDR1 SGHAT, CDR2 FQNNGV. The CDR3 runs to 15 residues.

This clone was observed a handful of times. The chain recombines TRBV7-9 with TRBJ2-7; a weak D match, TRBD1 (6 bases). Trimming shortened V by 9 bases and J by 1 base, and 16 bases separated the two germline ends. From germline, CDR1 is SEHNR and CDR2 FQNEAQ (reference sequence). This CDR3 region has 14 residues. For the CDR3, the DNA is TGTGCCAGTCCACTAGGGGGTCCTTCCTACGAGCAGTACTTC. It codes for CASPLGGPSYEQYF.

J is TRBJ1-4 and V is TRBV2, with TRBD1 matching 10 bases. J was trimmed by 8 bases and V by 6 bases; bases with no gene match: 6. This CDR3 has 14 residues. Germline values: CDR1 SNHLY, CDR2 FYNNEI. The CDR3: CASRKDRGAEKLFF. CDR3 nucleotide sequence: TGTGCCAGCAGGAAGGACAGGGGGGCAGAAAAACTGTTTTTT.

The genes are TRBV6-5 and TRBJ2-7; 8 bases line up with TRBD2. Germline CDR1 and CDR2: MNHEY and SVGAGI. The length of the CDR3 is 15 residues. V lost 6 bases and J lost 0; bases outside the gene matches: 7. CDR3 loop: CASRRGGRHSYEQYF. As DNA, the CDR3 is TGTGCCAGCAGACGGGGGGGACGCCACTCCTACGAGCAGTACTTC.

The chain has TRBV4-3 and TRBJ1-2, with TRBD1 as a possible D gene (5 bases). Germline V gene data show CDR1 as LGHNA and CDR2 as YSLEER. Trimming took off 4 bases at V and 4 bases at J, with 19 bases between the two ends. There are 16 residues in the CDR3. CDR3 amino acids: CASSPQGAVRGYGYTF. The CDR3 DNA reads as TGCGCCAGCAGCCCCCAAGGGGCAGTCCGCGGCTATGGCTACACCTTC.

The chain carries TRBV7-2 and TRBJ2-7, with 7 bases identical to TRBD1. This CDR3 contains 15 residues. CDR1 is SGHTA and CDR2 is FQGNSA in the germline V gene. V shed 2 bases, J shed 0 bases, and the junction held 4 bases outside the gene matches. The CDR3 DNA follows: TGTGCCAGCAGCTTACCGACAGGGCGCTCCTACGAGCAGTACTTC. Protein product: CASSLPTGRSYEQYF.

V usage is TRBV24-1 and J usage is TRBJ2-3, with TRBD2 as a possible D gene (5 bases). This CDR3 spans 14 amino acids. V was trimmed by 7 bases and J by 4 bases, leaving 14 bases between them. The germline V gene has CDR1 KGHDR and CDR2 SFDVKD. CDR3 loop: CATSLGRRADTQYF. CDR3 DNA sequence: TGTGCCACCAGCCTTGGCCGGCGGGCAGATACGCAGTATTTT.

This chain joins TRBV12-3 or TRBV12-4 and TRBJ2-1; D perhaps matches TRBD2 (5 bases). Trimming stripped 1 base from V and 12 bases from J, with 10 bases between. This CDR3 has 12 residues. The CDR3: CASSLESSRQFF. CDR3 coding DNA: TGTGCCAGCAGTTTAGAGTCTAGCCGGCAGTTCTTC.

Regarding this clone: The same CDR3 arises from other DNA sequences in this sample as well. The V gene is TRBV7-9, the J gene TRBJ2-7, with D maybe TRBD1 (5 bases). The CDR3 is made up of 14 amino acids. Trimming took off 2 bases at V and 0 bases at J, with 8 bases between the two ends. Per the germline V gene, CDR1 is SEHNR and CDR2 is FQNEAQ (reference sequence). CDR3 bases: TGTGCCAGCAGCTTAACCCAGGGCTCCTACGAGCAGTACTTC. Protein product: CASSLTQGSYEQYF.

The CDR3: CASSNRDSVSYNSPLHF. The CDR3 DNA reads as TGCGCCAGCAGCAATCGGGACAGCGTTTCCTATAATTCACCCCTCCACTTT. The rearrangement uses TRBV5-1 and TRBJ1-6; 7 positions match TRBD1. The CDR3 totals 17 residues. The V and J ends lost 4 bases and 1 base, in that order; junction bases with no gene match: 8. From germline, CDR1 is SGHRS and CDR2 YFSETQ.

The chain links TRBV14 to TRBJ2-3, with TRBD1 identical over 8 bases. This CDR3 spans 17 amino acids. The V gene end was trimmed by 1 base and the J gene end by 0 bases; junction bases not matched to a gene: 6. CDR1 and CDR2 (germline): SGHDN, FVKESK. The CDR3 DNA reads TGTGCCAGCAGCCAAGTTACAGGGGGGCCCAGCACAGATACGCAGTATTTT. Amino acids: CASSQVTGGPSTDTQYF.

The gene calls are TRBV7-9 and TRBJ2-1; D ambiguous. V was trimmed by 5 bases and J by 15 bases, leaving 17 bases between them. The CDR3 consists of 12 residues. CDR1 and CDR2 from the germline V gene are SEHNR and FQNEAQ (reference sequence). CDR3 in DNA: TGTGCCAGCAGCACTATTTCAGAGACCCTGTTCTTC. This translates into CASSTISETLFF.

The CDR3 DNA is TGTGCCAGCAGCCTTATCTCGGGGGCCAACGTCCTGACTTTC. This gives the protein CASSLISGANVLTF. The chain links TRBV3-1 (or the pseudogene TRBV3-2) to TRBJ2-6; D gene unclear. Per germline, CDR1 LGHDT and CDR2 YNNKEL (reference sequence). The CDR3 contains 14 residues. V was pared by 4 bases and J by 4 bases, with 8 bases between.

This clone was observed once. The chain uses TRBV7-9 and TRBJ2-2; unclear D gene. This CDR3 has 13 amino acids. Per the germline V gene, CDR1 is SEHNR and CDR2 is FQNEAQ (reference sequence). V lost 1 base and J lost 5, with 5 bases in between. CDR3 nucleotides: TGTGCCAGCAGCTTAGGCAGGACCGGGGAGCTGTTTTTT. Its translation: CASSLGRTGELFF.

This clone was recorded only once. J is TRBJ1-2 and V is TRBV3-1 (or the pseudogene TRBV3-2), with 7 bases matching TRBD1. CDR3 size: 15 residues. The germline V gene has CDR1 LGHDT and CDR2 YNNKEL (reference sequence). V lost 1 base to trimming and J lost 8 bases; unmatched junction nucleotides: 10. CDR3 sequence reads: CASSQGSGGGRGYTF. CDR3 nucleotide sequence: TGTGCCAGCAGCCAAGGATCAGGGGGAGGTCGGGGCTACACCTTC.

J is TRBJ1-2 and V is TRBV5-1; TRBD1 is a possible D gene (5 bases). Germline values: CDR1 SGHRS, CDR2 YFSETQ. The CDR3 totals 15 residues. Trimming stripped 4 bases from V and 8 bases from J, with 21 bases between. Here the CDR3 reads CASSPEFFTGVGYTF. The DNA of the CDR3 is TGCGCCAGCAGCCCAGAATTCTTCACAGGTGTGGGCTACACCTTC.

To note about this clone: The sample has other DNA sequences that encode this CDR3 too. The gene calls are TRBV9 and TRBJ1-4; 7 bases line up with TRBD1. V dropped 0 bases and J dropped 8; count of bases not matched to a gene: 4. This CDR3 has 14 residues. Germline V gives CDR1 SGDLS, CDR2 YYNGEE. The CDR3 spells CASSVGTGGEKLFF. The CDR3 nucleotides are TGTGCCAGCAGCGTAGGGACAGGAGGCGAAAAACTGTTTTTT.

This chain links TRBV7-8 with TRBJ1-3, with no clear D. The length of the CDR3 is 14 residues. CDR1 is SGHVS and CDR2 is FQNEAQ in the germline V gene. V lost 2 bases and J lost 1, with 6 bases in between. The CDR3: CASSLWTSGNTIYF. The CDR3 DNA reads TGTGCCAGCAGCTTATGGACTTCTGGAAACACCATATATTTT.

The chain uses TRBV6-5 and TRBJ2-2, with TRBD1 matching 7 bases. The V gene end was trimmed by 7 bases and the J gene end by 3 bases; junction bases not matched to a gene: 8. CDR3 length: 15 amino acids. CDR1 and CDR2 (germline): MNHEY, SVGAGI. The CDR3, as DNA: TGTGCCAGCACTCGCAAGGGGGCCTACACCGGGGAGCTGTTTTTT. This codes for CASTRKGAYTGELFF.

This sequence joins TRBV7-3 and TRBJ2-7, with a possible D match to TRBD1 (5 bases). The CDR3 covers 15 residues. Trimming took 5 bases from V and 0 from J, leaving 14 bases between them. Per the germline V gene, CDR1 is SGHTA and CDR2 is FQGTGA. CDR3 sequence reads: CASSPTRASSYEQYF. CDR3 DNA sequence: TGTGCCAGCAGCCCAACCAGGGCTTCCTCCTACGAGCAGTACTTC.

The V gene is TRBV9, the J gene TRBJ2-5; 8 bases match TRBD1. Germline trimming cut 0 bases from V and 4 bases from J; bases unmatched to any gene: 8. The CDR3 runs 16 residues. Germline V gene sequence: CDR1 SGDLS, CDR2 YYNGEE. DNA of the CDR3: TGTGCCAGCAGCGTAGCTGGACAGGGAGGTTTAGAGACCCAGTACTTC. Translation gives CASSVAGQGGLETQYF.

This chain uses TRBV4-3 with TRBJ1-6; maybe TRBD1 (5 bases). Germline CDR1 reads LGHNA; CDR2 reads YSLEER. Trimming cost V 0 bases and J 13 bases, with 13 bases left between them. The CDR3 length is 14 residues. The CDR3 sequence: CASSQEHAGGPLHF. The CDR3 DNA reads TGCGCCAGCAGCCAAGAACACGCTGGGGGGCCCCTCCACTTT.

The gene calls are TRBV27 and TRBJ1-2; D ambiguous. The CDR3 totals 13 residues. Germline assignment: CDR1 MNHEY and CDR2 SMNVEV (reference sequence). V was pared by 0 bases and J by 5 bases, with 7 bases between. CDR3: CASSLSTQYGYTF. The CDR3, as DNA: TGTGCCAGCAGTTTATCGACACAGTATGGCTACACCTTC.

This clone was found once. The chain uses TRBV5-1 and TRBJ2-7, with TRBD1 matching over 7 bases. Germline CDR1 SGHRS, CDR2 YFSETQ. Germline trimming cut 4 bases from V and 4 bases from J; bases unmatched to any gene: 5. The CDR3 has 13 amino acids. CDR3 DNA: TGCGCCAGCAGCGCAACAGGGGTGTACGAGCAGTACTTC. The encoded protein is CASSATGVYEQYF.

The rearrangement uses TRBV7-2 and TRBJ2-2, with 7 bases identical to TRBD1. This CDR3 has 15 residues. The V and J ends lost 6 bases and 4 bases, in that order; junction bases with no gene match: 8. Germline values: CDR1 SGHTA, CDR2 FQGNSA. The CDR3 nucleotides are TGTGCCAGCAGATCCGTAGGGGGCCGCACCGGGGAGCTGTTTTTT. This translates into CASRSVGGRTGELFF.